The next 18 T cell receptor beta chains were all read from a single sample in a study of technical replicates of blood from four donors. Generated by immunoSEQ multiplex PCR, the TCRdb table keeps only in-frame clones and is missing some. The sample consists of approximately 94,000 clones, 90% to 96% of them appearing once. The sequencing input was T cells isolated from PBMCs. The receptors were sampled from a human donor in good health.

This chain links TRBV19 with TRBJ2-3; no clear D. Per the germline V gene, CDR1 is LNHDA and CDR2 is SQIVND (reference sequence). The CDR3 runs 13 residues. V was cut by 4 bases and J by 2 bases, with 7 bases left in between. The DNA of the CDR3 is TGTGCCAGTAGTAGCGTTAACACAGATACGCAGTATTTT. Protein sequence: CASSSVNTDTQYF.

This clone was counted a few times. The CDR3 nucleotides read TGTGCCTGGAGTGATGTAGGGGAGGGACTGTTTTTT. Translation gives CAWSDVGEGLFF. The chain joins TRBV30 to TRBJ1-4; D may be TRBD1 (5 bases). This CDR3 spans 12 amino acids. The V end lost 1 base, the J end lost 13 bases, and 13 bases lay between the germline ends. CDR1 and CDR2 from the germline V gene are GTSNPN and SVGIG (reference sequence).

V and J are TRBV23-1 and TRBJ1-3, with D uncertain. TRBV23-1 counts as an open reading frame of uncertain function. Trimming pared 1 base from V and 2 bases from J, leaving 15 bases between. The CDR3 covers 17 residues. As DNA, the CDR3 is TGCGCCAGCAGTCAATTTTATCGGTACGCACCTGGAAACACCATATATTTT. Amino acids: CASSQFYRYAPGNTIYF.

The genes are TRBV5-6 and TRBJ2-1, with 7 bases fitting TRBD2. Germline V gives CDR1 SGHDT, CDR2 YYEEEE. V was pared by 4 bases and J by 6 bases, with 1 base of the junction left unmatched. CDR3 length: 12 residues. CDR3 coding DNA: TGTGCCAGCAGCCTAGCGGTCAATGAGCAGTTCTTC. Its protein product is CASSLAVNEQFF.

The chain recombines TRBV6-5 with TRBJ2-7; D gene uncertain. The V and J ends lost 0 bases and 0 bases respectively, with 9 bases between them. From germline, CDR1 is MNHEY and CDR2 SVGAGI. There are 15 residues in the CDR3. CDR3 protein: CASSYSSRASYEQYF. The CDR3 nucleotides read TGTGCCAGCAGTTACTCGAGTCGAGCCTCCTACGAGCAGTACTTC.

This chain joins TRBV19 and TRBJ1-5; no definite D call. This CDR3 is built from 16 residues. Per the germline V gene, CDR1 is LNHDA and CDR2 is SQIVND (reference sequence). V was cut by 5 bases and J by 7 bases, with 21 bases left in between. The CDR3 nucleotides read TGTGCCAGTAGTGATGCCGGCCCCCAGACGCGGCAGCCCCAGCATTTT. As protein: CASSDAGPQTRQPQHF.

This chain links TRBV2 with TRBJ2-2; D uncertain. The CDR3 sequence is 14 residues long. The V gene's germline CDR1 is SNHLY and CDR2 FYNNEI. V lost 2 bases, J lost 1 base, and 5 bases lay in between. CDR3 bases: TGTGCCAGCAGTGAATTACAGAACACCGGGGAGCTGTTTTTT. Protein: CASSELQNTGELFF.

V gene TRBV5-1 combines with J gene TRBJ2-7; 7 bases are shared with TRBD1. CDR1 and CDR2 (germline): SGHRS, YFSETQ. J gave up 2 bases and V 4 bases, and 9 bases lay outside the gene matches. The CDR3 has 15 residues. CDR3 region: CASSPRQGVAYEQYF. As DNA, the CDR3 is TGCGCCAGCAGCCCTAGACAGGGAGTCGCCTACGAGCAGTACTTC.

V gene TRBV11-2 combines with J gene TRBJ2-1, with TRBD2 matching over 10 bases. After removal of 2 bases from V and 10 bases from J, the junction contained 8 bases not matched to a gene. This CDR3 comprises 15 residues. Germline-derived CDR1 and CDR2 are SGHAT and FQNNGV. The CDR3: CASSLRQAGGQEQFF. CDR3 coding DNA: TGTGCCAGCAGCTTACGGCAAGCGGGAGGGCAGGAGCAGTTCTTC. Full variable domain (missing parts from reference TRBV11-2 and TRBJ2-1): EAGVAQSPRYKIIEKRQSVAFWCNPISGHATLYWYQQILGQGPKLLIQFQNNGVVDDSQLPKDRFSAERLKGVDSTLKIQPAKLEDSAVYLCASSLRQAGGQEQFFGPGTRLTVL.

The CDR3 DNA follows: TGCGCCAGCAGCCCTTACCCAGGTTCCAATCAGCCCCAGCATTTT. As protein: CASSPYPGSNQPQHF. The gene calls are TRBV5-1 and TRBJ1-5; D uncertain. Trimming left V 4 bases short and J 3 bases short, with 14 bases between. The germline CDR1 and CDR2 sequences are SGHRS and YFSETQ. The CDR3 has 15 residues.

The V call is TRBV7-7, the J call TRBJ2-7, with D possibly matching TRBD2 (6 bases). V gave up 5 bases and J gave up 5 bases, with 16 bases separating them. The CDR3 is made up of 14 amino acids. Germline V gene lookup returns CDR1 SSHAT and CDR2 FNYEAQ (reference sequence). The CDR3 loop is CASSPGLRQDEQYF. In DNA form, the CDR3 reads TGTGCCAGCAGCCCGGGACTCCGGCAGGACGAGCAGTACTTC.

The rearrangement links TRBV7-3 to TRBJ1-2; TRBD1 is a possible D gene (5 bases). Germline CDR1 SGHTA, CDR2 FQGTGA. The CDR3 runs to 15 residues. The V end lost 5 bases, the J end lost 1 base, and 14 bases lay between the germline ends. CDR3 nucleotides: TGTGCCAGCAGCCTCAGGCAGGGTGGTAACTATGGCTACACCTTC. This translates into CASSLRQGGNYGYTF.

The chain links TRBV30 to TRBJ2-3, with 8 bases that match TRBD2. V was pared by 0 bases and J by 1 base, with 3 bases of the junction left unmatched. Germline loops: CDR1 GTSNPN, CDR2 SVGIG (reference sequence). The CDR3 totals 15 residues. The CDR3, as DNA: TGTGCCTGGAGTGTGAATAGCGGGGGCACAGATACGCAGTATTTT. It translates to CAWSVNSGGTDTQYF.

V usage is TRBV5-1 and J usage is TRBJ2-3, with 7 nucleotides matching TRBD2. The germline CDR1 and CDR2 sequences are SGHRS and YFSETQ. The CDR3 runs to 18 residues. Losses at the gene ends were 4 bases for V and 3 bases for J; bases not matched to a gene: 17. The CDR3 here is CASSPPKYAGVTTDTQYF. The CDR3 DNA reads TGCGCCAGCAGCCCCCCTAAATATGCGGGAGTAACGACAGATACGCAGTATTTT.

The rearrangement joins TRBV6-5 to TRBJ1-2, with D perhaps TRBD1 (5 bases). V gave up 0 bases and J gave up 8 bases, with 19 bases separating them. The germline gives CDR1 MNHEY, CDR2 SVGAGI. This CDR3 comprises 16 residues. The DNA for the CDR3 is TGTGCCAGCAGTTACTCAAATCTGCGCAGGGTAGGGGGCTACACCTTC. Protein sequence: CASSYSNLRRVGGYTF.

This rearrangement joins TRBV27 to TRBJ2-1; 10 positions agree with TRBD2. With V trimmed by 7 bases and J by 9 bases, 9 bases remained unmatched. CDR1 and CDR2 (germline): MNHEY, SMNVEV (reference sequence). The CDR3 extends over 14 amino acids. DNA for the CDR3: TGTGCCAGCACCCGGACTAGCGGAGAGATTGAGCAGTTCTTC. Protein sequence: CASTRTSGEIEQFF.

The chain employs TRBV5-6 and TRBJ1-5, with a possible D match to TRBD1 (6 bases). This CDR3 is built from 15 residues. Germline V gives CDR1 SGHDT, CDR2 YYEEEE. V shed 2 bases and J shed 6 bases, with 15 bases lying between them. The CDR3 sequence is CASSFSSGGFQPQHF. As DNA, the CDR3 is TGTGCCAGCAGCTTTAGTAGTGGGGGCTTTCAGCCCCAGCATTTT.

This clone was counted once. The V and J genes are TRBV30 and TRBJ2-3; 11 bases line up with TRBD2. Germline lookup yields CDR1 GTSNPN and CDR2 SVGIG (reference sequence). The CDR3 has 15 residues. V gave up 1 base and J gave up 2 bases; unmatched junction bases: 2. Here the CDR3 reads CAWSGLAGNTDTQYF. CDR3 in DNA: TGTGCCTGGAGTGGACTAGCGGGAAACACAGATACGCAGTATTTT.